This TCR beta chain was recorded in a study of blood T cells in healthy people across ages. A second PCR, run for about 6 to 12 cycles, used a sample-barcoded 5' primer plus a J-beta primer mix. A tag from a template-switch adaptor with 12 random nucleotides marked each cDNA molecule. TCRdb called the 5' RACE reads again in MiXCR, with one record for every CDR3 protein. The sample yields about 680,000 distinct CDR3 sequences, around 49% seen once. The CDR3 covers 16 residues. Germline V gene data show CDR1 as LGHNA and CDR2 as YSLEER. Every sample gave at least 6 micrograms of total RNA when it was extracted. This clonotype was observed a handful of times.

Specimen: blood. This TCR came from a woman aged 60 to 75 in good health. The J gene is TRBJ2-5, the V gene TRBV4-3; 10 bases map to TRBD2. Matching the DNA end better, TRBJ2-7 makes the J call doubtful. CDR3 amino acids: CASSQGLAGAPYEQYF. The DNA of the CDR3 is TGCGCCAGCAGCCAAGGTCTAGCGGGAGCCCCCTACGAGCAGTACTTC.